This entry describes one T cell receptor (beta chain). The antigen is not known. This record belongs to a study of T-cell memory formation after mild COVID-19. About the research overall: In these data, TCR clusters were largely donor specific.

Trimming took off 4 bases at V and 3 bases at J, with 14 bases between the two ends. Per the germline V gene, CDR1 is SGHRS and CDR2 is YFSETQ. This CDR3 spans 15 amino acids. TCR alpha and TCR beta cDNA libraries carrying sample barcodes and UMIs were produced by 5'RACE using constant-segment primers. TCRdb reprocessed the 5' RACE reads with MiXCR, giving one entry per CDR3 protein. Of about 210,000 distinct CDR3 sequences listed, over 9.5% are singletons. Regarding the study as a whole: Later expanders leaned toward CD4+, whereas clones contracting from day 15 to 85 were balanced CD4/CD8.

The TCR comes from a man aged 18-30 years who had mild COVID-19 (a few samples of this study predate the infection). Cell type and time point are not known. The chain joins TRBV5-1 to TRBJ2-1, with a weak D call TRBD1 (6 bases). The specimen was PBMCs or a T cell subset sorted from them (not recorded which). The CDR3 bases are TGCGCCAGCAGCCTGGGGGCCGGTAACTACAATGAGCAGTTCTTC. Amino acids: CASSLGAGNYNEQFF. Full variable domain (remainder filled in from reference TRBV5-1 and TRBJ2-1): KAGVTQTPRYLIKTRGQQVTLSCSPISGHRSVSWYQQTPGQGLQFLFEYFSETQRNKGNFPGRFSGRQFSNSRSEMNVSTLELGDSALYLCASSLGAGNYNEQFFGPGTRLTVL.